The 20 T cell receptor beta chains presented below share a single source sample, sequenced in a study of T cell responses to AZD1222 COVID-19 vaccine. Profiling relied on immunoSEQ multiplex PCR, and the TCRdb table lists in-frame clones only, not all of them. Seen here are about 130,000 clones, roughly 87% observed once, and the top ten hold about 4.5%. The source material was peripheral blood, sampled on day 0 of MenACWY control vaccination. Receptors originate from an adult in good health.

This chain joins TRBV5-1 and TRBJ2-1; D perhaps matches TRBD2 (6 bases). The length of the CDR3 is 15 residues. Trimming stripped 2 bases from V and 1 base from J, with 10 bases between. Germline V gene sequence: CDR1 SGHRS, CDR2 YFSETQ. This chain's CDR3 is CASSLGRSSYNEQFF. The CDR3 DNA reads TGCGCCAGCAGCTTAGGGAGGTCTTCCTACAATGAGCAGTTCTTC.

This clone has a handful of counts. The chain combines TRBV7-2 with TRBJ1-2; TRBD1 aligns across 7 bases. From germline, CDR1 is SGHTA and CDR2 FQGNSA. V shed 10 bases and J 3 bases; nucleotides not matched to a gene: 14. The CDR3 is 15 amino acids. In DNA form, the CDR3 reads TGTGCCACCCACGAGGGGGCAGGGAGTTACTATGGCTACACCTTC. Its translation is CATHEGAGSYYGYTF.

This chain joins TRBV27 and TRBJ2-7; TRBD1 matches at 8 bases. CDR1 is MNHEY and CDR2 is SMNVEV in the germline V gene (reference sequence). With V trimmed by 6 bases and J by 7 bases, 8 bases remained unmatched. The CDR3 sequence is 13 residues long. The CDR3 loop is CASRETGAEEQYF. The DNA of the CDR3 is TGTGCCAGCAGGGAGACAGGGGCGGAAGAGCAGTACTTC.

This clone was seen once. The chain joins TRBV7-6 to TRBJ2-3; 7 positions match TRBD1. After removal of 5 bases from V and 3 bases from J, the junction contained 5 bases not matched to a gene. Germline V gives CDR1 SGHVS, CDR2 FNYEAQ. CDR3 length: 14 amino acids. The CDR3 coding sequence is TGTGCCAGCAGCCCCCGGGACAGTACAGATACGCAGTATTTT. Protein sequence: CASSPRDSTDTQYF.

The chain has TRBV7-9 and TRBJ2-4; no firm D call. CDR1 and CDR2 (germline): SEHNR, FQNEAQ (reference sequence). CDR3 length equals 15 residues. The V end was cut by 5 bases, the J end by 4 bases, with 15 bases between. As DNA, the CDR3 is TGTGCCAGCAGCCCACTCTACAGTGGGAAAAACATTCAGTACTTC. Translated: CASSPLYSGKNIQYF.

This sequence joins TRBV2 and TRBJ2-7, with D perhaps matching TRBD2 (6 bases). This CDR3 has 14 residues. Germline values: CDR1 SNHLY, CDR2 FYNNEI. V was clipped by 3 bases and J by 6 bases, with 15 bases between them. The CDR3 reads CASSDPPTSGEQYF. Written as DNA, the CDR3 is TGTGCCAGCAGTGACCCACCGACTAGTGGCGAGCAGTACTTC. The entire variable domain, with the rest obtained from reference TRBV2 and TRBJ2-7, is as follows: EPEVTQTPSHQVTQMGQEVILRCVPISNHLYFYWYRQILGQKVEFLVSFYNNEISEKSEIFDDQFSVERPDGSNFTLKIRSTKLEDSAMYFCASSDPPTSGEQYFGPGTRLTVT.

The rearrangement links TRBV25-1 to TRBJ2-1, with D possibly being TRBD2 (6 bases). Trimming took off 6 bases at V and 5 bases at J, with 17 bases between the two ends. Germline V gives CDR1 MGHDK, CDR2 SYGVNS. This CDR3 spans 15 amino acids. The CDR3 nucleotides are TGTGCCAGCAGAAGATATAGCGGAGGGGACAATGAGCAGTTCTTC. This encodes CASRRYSGGDNEQFF.

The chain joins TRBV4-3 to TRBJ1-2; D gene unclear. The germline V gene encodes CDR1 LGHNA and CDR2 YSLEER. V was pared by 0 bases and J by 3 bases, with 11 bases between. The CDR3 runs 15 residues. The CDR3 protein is CASSQDSAEHYGYTF. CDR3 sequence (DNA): TGCGCCAGCAGCCAAGATAGTGCCGAACACTATGGCTACACCTTC.

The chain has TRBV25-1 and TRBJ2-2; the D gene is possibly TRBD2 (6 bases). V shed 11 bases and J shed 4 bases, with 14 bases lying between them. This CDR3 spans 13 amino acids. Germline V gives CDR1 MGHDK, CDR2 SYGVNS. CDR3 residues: CASTSAGTGELFF. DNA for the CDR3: TGTGCCTCCACCTCAGCGGGCACCGGGGAGCTGTTTTTT.

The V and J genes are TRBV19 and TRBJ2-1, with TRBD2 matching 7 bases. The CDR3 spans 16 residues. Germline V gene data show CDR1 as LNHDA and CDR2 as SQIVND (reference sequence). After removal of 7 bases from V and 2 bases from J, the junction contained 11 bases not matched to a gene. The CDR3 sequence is CASTRTRDAPYNEQFF. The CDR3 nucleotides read TGTGCCAGTACCAGGACTAGAGATGCCCCCTACAATGAGCAGTTCTTC.

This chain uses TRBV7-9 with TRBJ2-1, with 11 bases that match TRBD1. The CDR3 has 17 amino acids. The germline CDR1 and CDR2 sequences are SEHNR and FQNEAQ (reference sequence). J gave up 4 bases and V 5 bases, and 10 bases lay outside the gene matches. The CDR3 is CASSRNTGTGGYNEQFF. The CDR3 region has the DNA TGTGCCAGCAGCCGAAATACCGGGACAGGGGGATACAATGAGCAGTTCTTC.

The CDR3 DNA follows: TGTGCCAGTAGGTCGAGGGGGAGAACCGGGGAGCTGTTTTTT. The encoded protein is CASRSRGRTGELFF. The chain joins TRBV19 to TRBJ2-2, with D maybe TRBD1 (6 bases). The CDR3 is 14 residues long. The V end was cut by 6 bases, the J end by 5 bases, with 13 bases between. Germline V lookup: CDR1 LNHDA, CDR2 SQIVND (reference sequence).

CDR3: CASSSAEAKNIQYF. The CDR3 nucleotides read TGTGCCAGCAGCTCAGCGGAAGCCAAAAACATTCAGTACTTC. This chain joins TRBV7-9 and TRBJ2-4, with D possibly TRBD2 on 5 matching bases. The V gene lost 4 bases and the J gene lost 0 bases, with 7 bases spanning the gap. The CDR3 sequence is 14 residues long. CDR1 and CDR2 (germline): SEHNR, FQNEAQ (reference sequence).

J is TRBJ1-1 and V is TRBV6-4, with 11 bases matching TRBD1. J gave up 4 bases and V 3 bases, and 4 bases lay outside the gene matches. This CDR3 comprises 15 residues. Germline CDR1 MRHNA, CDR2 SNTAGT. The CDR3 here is CASSDGQGASTEAFF. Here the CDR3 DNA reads TGTGCCAGCAGTGATGGACAGGGGGCGAGCACTGAAGCTTTCTTT.

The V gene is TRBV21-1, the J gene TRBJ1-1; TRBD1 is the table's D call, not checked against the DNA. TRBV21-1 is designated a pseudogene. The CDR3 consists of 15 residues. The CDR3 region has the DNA TGTGCCAGCAGCCCGAAACAGGAAGGGGACACTGAAGCTTTCTTT. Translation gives CASSPKQEGDTEAFF.

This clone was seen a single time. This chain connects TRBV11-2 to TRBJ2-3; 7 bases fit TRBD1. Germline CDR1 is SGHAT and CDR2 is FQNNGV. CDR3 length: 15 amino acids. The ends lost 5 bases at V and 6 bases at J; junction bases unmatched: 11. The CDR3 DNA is TGTGCCAGCAGCCTCGAGGGGACAGTCCTGGATACGCAGTATTTT. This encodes CASSLEGTVLDTQYF.

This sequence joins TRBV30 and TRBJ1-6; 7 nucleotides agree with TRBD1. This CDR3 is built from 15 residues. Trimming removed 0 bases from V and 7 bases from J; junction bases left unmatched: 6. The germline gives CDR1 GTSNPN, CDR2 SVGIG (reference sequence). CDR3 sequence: CAWSVHQGGNSPLHF. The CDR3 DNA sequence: TGTGCCTGGAGTGTACACCAGGGGGGGAATTCACCCCTCCACTTT.

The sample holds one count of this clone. In nucleotides, the CDR3 is TGTGCCAGCACCCTAAGATTGGACCTGACGGGCTACACCTTC. Its translation: CASTLRLDLTGYTF. This rearrangement joins TRBV28 to TRBJ1-2, with no clear D. This CDR3 has 14 amino acids. V lost 7 bases, J lost 8 bases, and 20 bases lay in between. Germline loops: CDR1 MDHEN, CDR2 SYDVKM.

The CDR3 nucleotides are TGTGCCAGCAGTGTCGATCAGGGCAATCAGCCCCAGCATTTT. The encoded protein is CASSVDQGNQPQHF. The V call is TRBV2, the J call TRBJ1-5; D uncertain. The CDR3 covers 14 residues. Trimming cost V 4 bases and J 2 bases, with 9 bases left between them. The germline CDR1 and CDR2 sequences are SNHLY and FYNNEI.

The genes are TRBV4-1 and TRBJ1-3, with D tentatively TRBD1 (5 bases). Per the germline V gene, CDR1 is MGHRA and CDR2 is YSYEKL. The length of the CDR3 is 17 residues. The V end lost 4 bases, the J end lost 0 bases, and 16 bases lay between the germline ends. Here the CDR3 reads CASSLPDGAVSGNTIYF. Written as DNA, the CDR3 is TGCGCCAGCAGCCTACCCGACGGGGCAGTCTCTGGAAACACCATATATTTT.